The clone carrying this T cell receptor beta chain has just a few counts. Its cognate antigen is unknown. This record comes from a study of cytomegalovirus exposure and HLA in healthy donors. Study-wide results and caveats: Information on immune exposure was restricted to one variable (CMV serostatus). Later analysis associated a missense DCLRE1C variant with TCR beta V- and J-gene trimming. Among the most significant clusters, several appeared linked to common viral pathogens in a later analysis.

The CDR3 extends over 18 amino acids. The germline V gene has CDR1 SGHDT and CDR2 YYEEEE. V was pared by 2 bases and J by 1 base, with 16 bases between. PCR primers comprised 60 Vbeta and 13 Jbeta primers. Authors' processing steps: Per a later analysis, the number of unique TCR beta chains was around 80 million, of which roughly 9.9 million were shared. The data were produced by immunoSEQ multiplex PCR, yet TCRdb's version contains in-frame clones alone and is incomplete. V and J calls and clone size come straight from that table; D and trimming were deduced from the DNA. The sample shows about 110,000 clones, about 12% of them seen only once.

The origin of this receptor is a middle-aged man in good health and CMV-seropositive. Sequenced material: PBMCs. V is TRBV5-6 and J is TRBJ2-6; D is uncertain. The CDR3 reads CASSFQVSGWSGANVLTF. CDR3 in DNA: TGTGCCAGCAGCTTTCAAGTTTCGGGTTGGTCTGGGGCCAACGTCCTGACTTTC. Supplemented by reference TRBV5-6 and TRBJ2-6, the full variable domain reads DAGVTQSPTHLIKTRGQQVTLRCSPKSGHDTVSWYQQALGQGPQFIFQYYEEEERQRGNFPDRFSGHQFPNYSSELNVNALLLGDSALYLCASSFQVSGWSGANVLTFGAGSRLTVL.